This T cell receptor beta chain derives from a study of blood T cell repertoires in COVID-19. Clones were read by immunoSEQ multiplex PCR, and TCRdb kept only the in-frame ones, dropping some. The sample carries 70,000 or so clones, around 83% recorded once. The clonotype comes from a man between 65 and 85 years old with active COVID-19. Sequenced material: peripheral blood.

The CDR3 DNA reads TGTGCCAGCAGCCCCGGCCCGGGACAGTCTTTCTTT. This encodes CASSPGPGQSFF. V and J are TRBV7-9 and TRBJ1-1, with 7 bases aligning to TRBD1. This CDR3 is 12 amino acids long. V trimming: 5 bases; J trimming: 12 bases; junction bases outside the gene matches: 9. Germline lookup yields CDR1 SEHNR and CDR2 FQNEAQ (reference sequence).